This T cell receptor beta chain was retrieved from a study of cytomegalovirus exposure and HLA in healthy donors. The PCR ran on 60 Vbeta and 13 Jbeta primers. The assay was immunoSEQ multiplex PCR, and TCRdb's table has in-frame clones only and misses some. The table shows under 150,000 clones, with roughly 85% occurring only once. Study-wide results and caveats: The classifier, whose performance was assessed in both the original and validation cohorts, reportedly diagnosed cytomegalovirus status with high specificity and sensitivity.

With respect to this clone: Its matching antigen is unknown.

Sequences were obtained from PBMCs. The sequence was obtained from a boy aged 10-17 years in good health and CMV-seronegative.

CDR3 region: CASSELLAGSSYEQYF. In DNA form, the CDR3 reads TGTGCCAGCAGTGAGTTACTAGCGGGATCCTCCTACGAGCAGTACTTC. The chain couples TRBV6-1 to TRBJ2-7, with 10 bases lining up with TRBD2. Trimming took 3 bases from V and 0 from J; bases not matched to a gene: 5. The CDR3 covers 16 residues. Germline V CDR1 and CDR2: MNHNS, SASEGT.